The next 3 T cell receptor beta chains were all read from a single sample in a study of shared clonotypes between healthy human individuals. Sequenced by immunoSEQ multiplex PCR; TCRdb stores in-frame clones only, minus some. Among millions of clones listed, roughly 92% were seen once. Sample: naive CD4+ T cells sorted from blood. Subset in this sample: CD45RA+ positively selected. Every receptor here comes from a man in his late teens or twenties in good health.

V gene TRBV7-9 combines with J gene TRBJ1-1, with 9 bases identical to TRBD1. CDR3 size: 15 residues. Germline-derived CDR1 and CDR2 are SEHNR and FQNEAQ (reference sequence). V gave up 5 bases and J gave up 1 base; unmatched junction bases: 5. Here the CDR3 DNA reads TGTGCCAGCAGCCCGCCGACAGGGGGGAACACTGAAGCTTTCTTT. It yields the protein CASSPPTGGNTEAFF.

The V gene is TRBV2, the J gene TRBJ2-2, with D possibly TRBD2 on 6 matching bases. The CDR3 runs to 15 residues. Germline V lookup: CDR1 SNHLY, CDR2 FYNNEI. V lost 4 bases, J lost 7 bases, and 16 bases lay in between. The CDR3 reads CASSGEVTGGGELFF. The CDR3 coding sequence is TGTGCCAGCAGTGGGGAGGTGACTGGAGGCGGGGAGCTGTTTTTT.

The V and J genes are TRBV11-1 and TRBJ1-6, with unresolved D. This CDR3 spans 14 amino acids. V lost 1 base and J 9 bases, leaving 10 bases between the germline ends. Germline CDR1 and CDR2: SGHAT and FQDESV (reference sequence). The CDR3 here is CASSLVTGSSPLHF. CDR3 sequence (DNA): TGTGCCAGCAGCTTAGTCACGGGGAGTTCACCCCTCCACTTT.